A single sample gave rise to the 14 T cell receptor beta chains below, sequenced in a study of blood T cell repertoires in COVID-19. The protocol was immunoSEQ multiplex PCR, while the TCRdb copy is restricted to in-frame clones and leaves out a portion. The sample contains 150,000 to 200,000 clones, 88% of which appear only once. What was sequenced was peripheral blood. These receptors originate from a man between 45 and 60 years old who had recovered from COVID-19.

The chain combines TRBV10-2 with TRBJ2-3, with a weak D call TRBD1 (6 bases). V dropped 2 bases and J dropped 3 bases, with 12 bases sitting between them. Germline CDR1 WSHSY, CDR2 SAAADI. The CDR3 spans 15 residues. The CDR3 region is CASSETGTGTDTQYF. The DNA of the CDR3 is TGCGCCAGCAGTGAGACAGGGACCGGGACAGATACGCAGTATTTT.

The chain carries TRBV19 and TRBJ2-1, with 11 bases that match TRBD1. The CDR3 consists of 16 residues. Trimming at V came to 4 bases and at J to 6 bases, leaving 8 bases not matched to a gene. Looked up from germline, CDR1 is LNHDA and CDR2 is SQIVND (reference sequence). The CDR3 DNA reads TGTGCCAGTAGTACTCGAGGGGGGACAGGGGGCAATGAGCAGTTCTTC. Protein: CASSTRGGTGGNEQFF. The complete variable domain, with remaining parts taken from reference TRBV19 and TRBJ2-1, reads DGGITQSPKYLFRKEGQNVTLSCEQNLNHDAMYWYRQDPGQGLRLIYYSQIVNDFQKGDIAEGYSVSREKKESFPLTVTSAQKNPTAFYLCASSTRGGTGGNEQFFGPGTRLTVL.

This chain uses TRBV7-3 with TRBJ1-2, with TRBD1 matching 9 bases. There are 13 residues in the CDR3. Per germline, CDR1 SGHTA and CDR2 FQGTGA. J lost 4 bases, V lost 6 bases, and 3 bases had no gene match. The DNA of the CDR3 is TGTGCCAGCAGTCGGGACAGGGTCTATGGCTACACCTTC. Protein product: CASSRDRVYGYTF.

V usage is TRBV3-1 (or the pseudogene TRBV3-2) and J usage is TRBJ1-4; weak D call: TRBD1 (6 bases). Germline V gene data show CDR1 as LGHDT and CDR2 as YNNKEL (reference sequence). Trimming shortened V by 4 bases and J by 8 bases, and 11 bases separated the two germline ends. The CDR3 extends over 13 amino acids. CDR3: CASSRDGTEKLFF. In DNA form, the CDR3 reads TGTGCCAGCAGCCGAGACGGGACAGAAAAACTGTTTTTT.

V and J are TRBV5-6 and TRBJ2-1, with D possibly matching TRBD2 (5 bases). V lost 0 bases, J lost 12 bases, and 19 bases lay in between. CDR3 length: 15 amino acids. Germline CDR1 reads SGHDT; CDR2 reads YYEEEE. Written as DNA, the CDR3 is TGTGCCAGCAGCTTGGGGGCTGTGTATACGGGGTCGCAGTTCTTC. This codes for CASSLGAVYTGSQFF.

V is TRBV6-6 and J is TRBJ2-7; D remains unclear. CDR1 and CDR2 from the germline V gene are MNHNY and SVGAGI (reference sequence). Trimming pared 5 bases from V and 3 bases from J, leaving 8 bases between. The CDR3 has 12 amino acids. This CDR3 is CASSEINYEQYF. CDR3 sequence (DNA): TGTGCCAGCAGTGAGATAAACTACGAGCAGTACTTC.

The chain is built from TRBV12-2 and TRBJ2-7; whether TRBD1, the table's D call, matches the DNA was not checked. TRBV12-2 is listed as a pseudogene. The CDR3 loop spans 17 amino acids. DNA of the CDR3: TGTGCAAGTCGCTTAGCTTCAAGTGGGACAGGGTGCAACGAGCAGTACTTC. It is translated as CASRLASSGTGCNEQYF.

The rearrangement joins TRBV15 to TRBJ2-7; D gene ambiguous. CDR3 length: 15 amino acids. Trimming shortened V by 0 bases and J by 0 bases, and 9 bases separated the two germline ends. From germline, CDR1 is LNHNV and CDR2 YYDKDF (reference sequence). Here the CDR3 DNA reads TGTGCCACCAGCAGAGATCCCGCTAGCTCCTACGAGCAGTACTTC. This sequence encodes CATSRDPASSYEQYF.

The V call is TRBV5-1, the J call TRBJ1-4; possible D gene TRBD1, 6 bases. V was cut by 1 base and J by 8 bases, with 12 bases left in between. The germline CDR1 and CDR2 sequences are SGHRS and YFSETQ. This CDR3 has 14 amino acids. This chain's CDR3 is CASSLTAGTEKLFF. CDR3 bases: TGCGCCAGCAGCTTGACGGCAGGGACAGAAAAACTGTTTTTT.

The chain links TRBV5-1 to TRBJ1-1; a weak D match, TRBD1 (6 bases). The CDR3 has 14 amino acids. Trimming removed 6 bases at V and 4 bases at J, with 16 bases between. Per the germline V gene, CDR1 is SGHRS and CDR2 is YFSETQ. This CDR3 is CASTLIRGFTEAFF. CDR3 in DNA: TGCGCCAGCACCCTCATCAGGGGTTTCACTGAAGCTTTCTTT.

The chain has TRBV19 and TRBJ1-6, with TRBD1 matching over 7 bases. Trimming at V came to 5 bases and at J to 9 bases, leaving 7 bases not matched to a gene. Germline CDR1 and CDR2: LNHDA and SQIVND (reference sequence). The length of the CDR3 is 14 residues. The CDR3 loop is CASSSDRAGSPLHF. In DNA form, the CDR3 reads TGTGCCAGTAGTTCCGACAGGGCGGGTTCACCCCTCCACTTT.

V and J are TRBV13 and TRBJ2-3, with D possibly being TRBD2 (5 bases). The CDR3 length is 14 residues. In germline, CDR1 is PRHDT, CDR2 FYEKMQ (reference sequence). V was pared by 1 base and J by 4 bases, with 9 bases between. CDR3 loop: CASSLAAGADTQYF. The CDR3 bases are TGTGCCAGCAGCTTAGCGGCGGGCGCAGATACGCAGTATTTT.

The genes are TRBV9 and TRBJ1-4; 8 bases are a match to TRBD1. Trimming at V came to 4 bases and at J to 8 bases, leaving 10 bases not matched to a gene. Germline V CDR1 and CDR2: SGDLS, YYNGEE. The CDR3 covers 15 residues. As DNA, the CDR3 is TGTGCCAGCAGCCTTTCCCTGGACAGGGCGGAAAAACTGTTTTTT. This gives the protein CASSLSLDRAEKLFF.

This rearrangement joins TRBV13 to TRBJ2-7, with 12 bases identical to TRBD2. This CDR3 region has 15 residues. Germline values: CDR1 PRHDT, CDR2 FYEKMQ (reference sequence). The ends lost 1 base at V and 4 bases at J; junction bases unmatched: 2. The CDR3 DNA is TGTGCCAGCAGCTTAGCTAGCGGGAGGGAGTACGAGCAGTACTTC. Amino acid sequence: CASSLASGREYEQYF.